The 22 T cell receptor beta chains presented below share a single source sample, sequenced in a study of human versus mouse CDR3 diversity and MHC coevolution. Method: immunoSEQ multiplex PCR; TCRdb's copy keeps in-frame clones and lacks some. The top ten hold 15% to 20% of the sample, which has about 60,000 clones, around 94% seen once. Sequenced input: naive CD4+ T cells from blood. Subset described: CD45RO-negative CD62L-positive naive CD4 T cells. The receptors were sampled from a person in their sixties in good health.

The CDR3 region has the DNA TGCGCCAGCAGCCTGACAGGGATGGACACTGAAGCTTTCTTT. The encoded protein is CASSLTGMDTEAFF. The chain carries TRBV5-1 and TRBJ1-1; TRBD1 matches at 7 bases. J was trimmed by 3 bases and V by 4 bases; bases with no gene match: 6. This CDR3 contains 14 residues. In germline, CDR1 is SGHRS, CDR2 YFSETQ.

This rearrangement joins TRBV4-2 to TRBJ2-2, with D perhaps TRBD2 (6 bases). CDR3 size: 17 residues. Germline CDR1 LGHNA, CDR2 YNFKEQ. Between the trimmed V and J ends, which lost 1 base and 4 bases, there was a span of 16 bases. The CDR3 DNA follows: TGTGCCAGCAGCCAAGGCCTCGACGGAGGGATCACCGGGGAGCTGTTTTTT. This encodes CASSQGLDGGITGELFF.

The CDR3 here is CASSRQGTQEYEQYF. CDR3 nucleotides: TGTGCCAGCAGTCGACAGGGTACGCAGGAGTACGAGCAGTACTTC. The chain combines TRBV6-1 with TRBJ2-7, with 7 bases matching TRBD1. Germline V lookup: CDR1 MNHNS, CDR2 SASEGT. This CDR3 has 15 residues. The V gene end was trimmed by 5 bases and the J gene end by 4 bases; junction bases not matched to a gene: 11.

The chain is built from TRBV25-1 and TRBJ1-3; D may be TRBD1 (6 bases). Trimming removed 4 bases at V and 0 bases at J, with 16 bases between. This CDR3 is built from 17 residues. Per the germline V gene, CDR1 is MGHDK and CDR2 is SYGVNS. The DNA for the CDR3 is TGTGCCAGCAGTGGGCGAAAGGGGGTTCGCTCTGGAAACACCATATATTTT. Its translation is CASSGRKGVRSGNTIYF.

The CDR3 loop is CASSSFVTGDSYNEQFF. CDR3 nucleotides: TGTGCCAGCAGCTCTTTCGTAACAGGGGACTCCTACAATGAGCAGTTCTTC. The chain couples TRBV5-6 to TRBJ2-1; 7 positions match TRBD1. The junction had 9 bases not matched to a gene; V was cut back by 3 bases and J by 0 bases. The V gene's germline CDR1 is SGHDT and CDR2 YYEEEE. The CDR3 covers 17 residues.

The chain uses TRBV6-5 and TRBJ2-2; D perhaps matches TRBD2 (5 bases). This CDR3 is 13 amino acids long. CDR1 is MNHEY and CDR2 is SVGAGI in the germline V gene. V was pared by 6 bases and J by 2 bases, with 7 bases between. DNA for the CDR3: TGTGCCAGCAGGGGAGTTAACACCGGGGAGCTGTTTTTT. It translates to CASRGVNTGELFF.

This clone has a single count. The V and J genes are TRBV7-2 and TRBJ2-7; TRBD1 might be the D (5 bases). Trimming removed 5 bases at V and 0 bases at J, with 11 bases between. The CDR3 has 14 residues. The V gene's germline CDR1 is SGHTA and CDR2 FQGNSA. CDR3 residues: CASSTRQFSYEQYF. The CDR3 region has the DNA TGTGCCAGCAGCACACGACAGTTCTCCTACGAGCAGTACTTC.

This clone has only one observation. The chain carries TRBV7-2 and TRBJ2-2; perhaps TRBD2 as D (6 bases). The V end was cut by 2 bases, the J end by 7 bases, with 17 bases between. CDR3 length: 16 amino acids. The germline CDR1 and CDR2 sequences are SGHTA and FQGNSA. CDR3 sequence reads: CASSLSSGYAGGELFF. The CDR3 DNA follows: TGTGCCAGCAGCTTAAGTAGCGGCTACGCCGGCGGGGAGCTGTTTTTT.

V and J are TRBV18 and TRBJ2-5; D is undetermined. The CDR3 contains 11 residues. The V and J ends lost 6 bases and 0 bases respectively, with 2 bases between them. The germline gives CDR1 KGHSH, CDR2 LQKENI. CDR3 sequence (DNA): TGTGCCAGCTCCGACCAAGAGACCCAGTACTTC. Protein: CASSDQETQYF.

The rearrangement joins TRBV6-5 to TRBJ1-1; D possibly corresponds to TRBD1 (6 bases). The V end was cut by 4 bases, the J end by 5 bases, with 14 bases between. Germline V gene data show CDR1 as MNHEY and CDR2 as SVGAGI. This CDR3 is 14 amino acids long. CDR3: CASSSPGGRTEAFF. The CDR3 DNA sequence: TGTGCCAGCAGTTCCCCCGGGGGGCGGACTGAAGCTTTCTTT.

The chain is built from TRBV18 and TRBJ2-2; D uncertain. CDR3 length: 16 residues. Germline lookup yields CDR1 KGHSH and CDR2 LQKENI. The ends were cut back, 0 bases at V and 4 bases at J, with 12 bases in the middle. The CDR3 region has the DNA TGTGCCAGCTCACCACCCCGCTCGACTTTCACCGGGGAGCTGTTTTTT. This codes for CASSPPRSTFTGELFF.

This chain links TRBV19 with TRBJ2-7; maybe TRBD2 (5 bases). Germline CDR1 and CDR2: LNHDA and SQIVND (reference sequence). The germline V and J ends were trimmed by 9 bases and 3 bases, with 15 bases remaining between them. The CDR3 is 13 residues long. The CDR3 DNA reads TGTGCCAGCGCTTTTACCCGGGGCTACGAGCAGTACTTC. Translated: CASAFTRGYEQYF.

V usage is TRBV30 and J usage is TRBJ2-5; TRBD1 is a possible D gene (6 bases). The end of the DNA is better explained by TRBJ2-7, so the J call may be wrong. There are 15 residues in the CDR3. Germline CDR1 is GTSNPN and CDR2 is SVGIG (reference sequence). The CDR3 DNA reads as TGTGCCTGGAACGGTACCGGACAGTACCACTACGAGCAGTACTTC. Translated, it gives CAWNGTGQYHYEQYF.

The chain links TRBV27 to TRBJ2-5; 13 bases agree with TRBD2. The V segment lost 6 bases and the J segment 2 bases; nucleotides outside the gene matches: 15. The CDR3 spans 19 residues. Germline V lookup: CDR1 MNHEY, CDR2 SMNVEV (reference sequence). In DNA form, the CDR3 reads TGTGCCAGCAGCCGGAGGGAGACTAGCGGGAGGATGGGGCAAGAGACCCAGTACTTC. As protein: CASSRRETSGRMGQETQYF.

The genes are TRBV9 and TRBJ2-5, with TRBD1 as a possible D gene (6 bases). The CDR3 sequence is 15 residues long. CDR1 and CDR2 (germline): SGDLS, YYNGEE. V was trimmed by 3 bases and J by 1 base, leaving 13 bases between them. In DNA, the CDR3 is TGTGCCAGCAGCGCAACACAGGGTCCCCAAGAGACCCAGTACTTC. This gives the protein CASSATQGPQETQYF.

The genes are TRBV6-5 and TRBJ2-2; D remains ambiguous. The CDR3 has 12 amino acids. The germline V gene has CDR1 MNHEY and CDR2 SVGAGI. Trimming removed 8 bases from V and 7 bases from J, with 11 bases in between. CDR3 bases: TGTGCCAGCCTCTCCACGGGCGGGGAGCTGTTTTTT. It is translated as CASLSTGGELFF.

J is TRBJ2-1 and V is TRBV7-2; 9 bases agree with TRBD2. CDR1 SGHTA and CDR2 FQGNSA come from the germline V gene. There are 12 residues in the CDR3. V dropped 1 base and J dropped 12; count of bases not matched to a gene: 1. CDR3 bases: TGTGCCAGCAGCTTAGAGGGACTAGCGCAGTTCTTC. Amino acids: CASSLEGLAQFF.

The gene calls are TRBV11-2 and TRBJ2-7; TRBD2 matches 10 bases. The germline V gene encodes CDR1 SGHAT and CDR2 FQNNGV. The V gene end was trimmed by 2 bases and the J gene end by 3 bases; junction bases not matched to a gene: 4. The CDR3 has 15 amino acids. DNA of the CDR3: TGTGCCAGCAGCTTAAGTGGGACTAGCGTCTACGAGCAGTACTTC. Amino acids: CASSLSGTSVYEQYF.

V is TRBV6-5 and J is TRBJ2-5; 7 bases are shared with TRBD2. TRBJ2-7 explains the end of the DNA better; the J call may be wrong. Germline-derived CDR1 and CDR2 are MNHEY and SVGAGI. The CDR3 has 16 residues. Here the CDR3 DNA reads TGTGCCAGCAGTTACGAGCGGGGACGAAGCTCCTACGAGCAGTACTTC. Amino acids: CASSYERGRSSYEQYF.

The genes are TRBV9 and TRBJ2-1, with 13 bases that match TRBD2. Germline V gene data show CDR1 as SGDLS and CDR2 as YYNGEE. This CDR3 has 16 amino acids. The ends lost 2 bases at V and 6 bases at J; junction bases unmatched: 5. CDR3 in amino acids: CASSVQGLAGRNEQFF. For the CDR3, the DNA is TGTGCCAGCAGCGTGCAGGGACTAGCGGGACGCAATGAGCAGTTCTTC.

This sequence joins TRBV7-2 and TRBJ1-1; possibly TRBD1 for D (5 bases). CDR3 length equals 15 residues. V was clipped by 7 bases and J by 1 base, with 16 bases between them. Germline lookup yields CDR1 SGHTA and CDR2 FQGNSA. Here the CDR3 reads CASTPRVGPNTEAFF. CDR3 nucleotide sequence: TGTGCCAGCACCCCCAGGGTAGGACCGAACACTGAAGCTTTCTTT.

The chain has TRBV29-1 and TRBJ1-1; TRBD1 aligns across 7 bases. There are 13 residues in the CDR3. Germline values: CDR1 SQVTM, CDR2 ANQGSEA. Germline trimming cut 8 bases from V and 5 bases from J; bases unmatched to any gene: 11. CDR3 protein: CSLSGGLGTEAFF. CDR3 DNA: TGCAGCTTATCAGGGGGGCTTGGGACTGAAGCTTTCTTT.